This TCR beta chain was identified in a study of blood T cell repertoires in COVID-19. The wider study: PBMCs, B-cell-depleted T cells, or T cells provided the cDNA or gDNA that made up the material.

Authors' data handling: It was from reference gene primer amplification that nucleated cell counts were estimated. TCRdb's copy holds only in-frame clones and misses some; the assay was immunoSEQ multiplex PCR. The D gene and trimming were derived from the DNA, and the V and J assignments and clone size from that table. Of fewer than 150,000 clones listed, roughly 89% are singletons. The germline V gene has CDR1 KGHSH and CDR2 LQKENI. V gave up 0 bases and J gave up 2 bases, with 14 bases separating them. The CDR3 length is 17 residues. What was sequenced was peripheral blood. This chain connects TRBV18 to TRBJ2-4; the D gene is possibly TRBD2 (5 bases). The receptor comes from a woman aged 40 to 50 with acute or convalescent COVID-19. The CDR3: CASSPPGRWESKNIQYF. CDR3 coding DNA: TGTGCCAGCTCACCACCGGGTAGGTGGGAGTCCAAAAACATTCAGTACTTC.